Listed below are T cell receptor beta chains from one sample, sequenced in a study of blood T cells in healthy people across ages. TCRdb redid the calling of the 5' RACE reads with MiXCR, one entry per CDR3 protein. The table records roughly 1.9 million distinct CDR3 sequences, approximately 40% of them present only once. The specimen was blood. The origin of the receptors is a human donor in good health. Each CDR3 is given with its conserved first and last residue. The D gene is left open where the match is weak. Clone size is stated in some rows and not others, as once, few, many or a class when expanded.

CDR3nt,CDR3aa,abundance,d_gene,j_gene,len,v_gene
TGTGCCAGCAGCCCCGACAGGTTCCAAGAGACCCAGTACTTC,CASSPDRFQETQYF,NA,NA,TRBJ2-5,14,TRBV7-9
TGTGCCAGCAGTTACCGGACAGGGGGGACCGAGGAGCTGTTTTTT,CASSYRTGGTEELFF,NA,TRBD1,TRBJ2-2,15,TRBV6-5
TGTGCCAGCAGCGCCGGCGGTGCGGTTGATACGCAGTATTTT,CASSAGGAVDTQYF,NA,NA,TRBJ2-3,14,TRBV9
TGCGCCAGCAGCTCCGGGACCGAGGGGTCGTACGAGCAGTACTTC,CASSSGTEGSYEQYF,few,NA,TRBJ2-7,15,TRBV5-1
TGTGCCAGCTCAGACGGCGGGGGAGATGAGAGAGGCAATGAGCAGTTCTTC,CASSDGGGDERGNEQFF,NA,TRBD2,TRBJ2-1,17,TRBV7-9
TGCGCCAGCAGCTTATACGGACAGGGGCTCGGTGAGCAGTTCTTC,CASSLYGQGLGEQFF,NA,TRBD1,TRBJ2-1,15,TRBV5-1
TGTGCCAGCAGCCCCAGGGGAGCGGGGGGTGCCGGCACAGATACGCAGTATTTT,CASSPRGAGGAGTDTQYF,NA,TRBD2,TRBJ2-3,18,TRBV7-3
TGTGCCATCAAGGCCCCGGACTTGACAGGCCACACCTTC,CAIKAPDLTGHTF,NA,NA,TRBJ1-2,13,TRBV10-3
TGCAGTGCTGGTAGACAGGGAAGATCTCGGTTCAGCTCCTATAATTCACCCCTCCACTTT,CSAGRQGRSRFSSYNSPLHF,few,TRBD1,TRBJ1-6,20,TRBV20-1
TGCGCCAGCAGCCGTACGGGACGAATACACGAACAGTACTTC,CASSRTGRIHEQYF,NA,NA,TRBJ2-7,14,TRBV4-1
TGTGCCAGCAGTTTGGGGCCTGTGGGGGGCTACACCTTC,CASSLGPVGGYTF,NA,NA,TRBJ1-2,13,TRBV12-3/TRBV12-4
TGTGCCACCAGTGACGTCCCCCGGGACACATACGAGCAGTACTTC,CATSDVPRDTYEQYF,NA,NA,TRBJ2-7,15,TRBV24-1
TGTGCCATCAGTGCACAGGAACACCATGCCTACGAGCAGTACTTC,CAISAQEHHAYEQYF,many,NA,TRBJ2-7,15,TRBV10-3
TGTGCCACCAGCAGAGATTCGGCAGGAGGACTGTTTTTT,CATSRDSAGGLFF,NA,NA,TRBJ1-4,13,TRBV15
TGTGCCAGCAGCGTAGCAGCTAGCGGCACAGATACGCAGTATTTT,CASSVAASGTDTQYF,NA,NA,TRBJ2-3,15,TRBV9
TGCAGCGTCGCCGTCCTGGGAGAGACCCAGTACTTC,CSVAVLGETQYF,NA,NA,TRBJ2-5,12,TRBV29-1
TGTGCCAGCAGCCCTTCGACAGGGGCGAATTCACCCCTCCACTTT,CASSPSTGANSPLHF,NA,TRBD1,TRBJ1-6,15,TRBV5-5
TGCGCCAGCAGTTCCTCAGGGGCTCTTAACTATGGCTACACCTTC,CASSSSGALNYGYTF,few,NA,TRBJ1-2,15,TRBV4-1
TGTGCCAGCAGTAATGACGGATCGAATCAGCCCCAGCATTTT,CASSNDGSNQPQHF,NA,NA,TRBJ1-5,14,TRBV28
TGTGCCAGCAGCCCTCGGACAGGGTACACAGATACGCAGTATTTT,CASSPRTGYTDTQYF,NA,TRBD1,TRBJ2-3,15,TRBV7-2
TGTGCCAGCAGCTTAAAAGGCTACACTGAAGCTTTCTTT,CASSLKGYTEAFF,NA,NA,TRBJ1-1,13,TRBV7-2
TGTGCCAGCAGCTTAATATTGGGCGGTAATGAAAAACGGTTTTTT,CASSLILGGNEKRFF,NA,NA,TRBJ1-4,15,TRBV7-2
TGTGCCATCCGGCAGGACGAATATGGCTACACCTTC,CAIRQDEYGYTF,few,NA,TRBJ1-2,12,TRBV10-3
TGTGCCAGCCGGGGGAATGGGGCCAACGTCCTGACTTTC,CASRGNGANVLTF,NA,NA,TRBJ2-6,13,TRBV7-3
TGTGCCAGCAGCTCGTTACAGGGGAAGGTAGGAGAGCAGTACTTC,CASSSLQGKVGEQYF,few,TRBD1,TRBJ2-7,15,TRBV6-5
TGTGCCAGCAGCTTACGTCCGGTTAGCTCCTACAATGAGCAGTACTTC,CASSLRPVSSYNEQYF,NA,NA,TRBJ2-7,16,TRBV7-3
TGTGCCAGCAGCTTATCTAGCGGGGGGGCCGGGGAGCTGTTTTTT,CASSLSSGGAGELFF,NA,TRBD2,TRBJ2-2,15,TRBV7-8
TGTGCCAGCAGTCTCGACAGGGGCGAAGCTTTCTTT,CASSLDRGEAFF,few,TRBD1,TRBJ1-1,12,TRBV2
NA,CASTGLNSYNEQFFGPGVEGYTF,NA,NA,TRBJ1-2,23,TRBV5-1
TGTGCCAGCAGACCTCAAGCTAACTATGGCTACACCTTC,CASRPQANYGYTF,NA,NA,TRBJ1-2,13,TRBV12-3/TRBV12-4
TGTGCCAGCAGGGCGAGGGACACGTTTTACGAGCAGTACTTC,CASRARDTFYEQYF,few,NA,TRBJ2-7,14,TRBV27
TGTGCCAGCAGCGCCGGGCCCCACTCCTACGAGCAGTACTTC,CASSAGPHSYEQYF,NA,NA,TRBJ2-7,14,TRBV6-2/TRBV6-3
TGTGCCTGCAGCCCCGCGACAGGGGCGTATGGCTACACCTTC,CACSPATGAYGYTF,NA,TRBD1,TRBJ1-2,14,TRBV12-3/TRBV12-4
TGTGCCAGCAGTTACGGATACTCGGAGAATCATCAGCCCCAGCATTTT,CASSYGYSENHQPQHF,NA,NA,TRBJ1-5,16,TRBV6-5
TGTGCCAGCAGCCTAATATGGACCGGGGAGCTGTTTTTT,CASSLIWTGELFF,NA,NA,TRBJ2-2,13,TRBV12-3/TRBV12-4
TGCGCCAGCAGCCAAGATTTGAGGGTAGTGCAGGGGAAGACCCAGTACTTC,CASSQDLRVVQGKTQYF,NA,NA,TRBJ2-5,17,TRBV4-3
TGTGCCAGCAGCCAAACTACAAGTAACTATGGCTACACCTTC,CASSQTTSNYGYTF,few,NA,TRBJ1-2,14,TRBV3-1
TGTGCCAGCAGTGATCAGGGGGCTATCTACGAGCAGTACTTC,CASSDQGAIYEQYF,few,TRBD1,TRBJ2-7,14,TRBV2
TGTGCCAGCAGCTTAGGGGCTAGCGGGGGGGCTAACAATGAGCAGTTCTTC,CASSLGASGGANNEQFF,NA,TRBD2,TRBJ2-1,17,TRBV11-1
TGCAGTGCACCCCTGGAGGGGCTTGAAGCTTTCTTT,CSAPLEGLEAFF,NA,NA,TRBJ1-1,12,TRBV20-1
TGTGCCAGCAGCTCCGACCGGGACACAAACTATGGCTACACCTTC,CASSSDRDTNYGYTF,NA,NA,TRBJ1-2,15,TRBV7-9
TGTGCCAGCAGCTTCAGACAGGGGGCGGCAGATACGCAGTATTTT,CASSFRQGAADTQYF,NA,TRBD1,TRBJ2-3,15,TRBV7-2
TGTGCTAGTGGTTTGTATGTAGCGGGGAGCACAGATACGCAGTATTTT,CASGLYVAGSTDTQYF,few,TRBD2,TRBJ2-3,16,TRBV12-5
TGTGCCAGCAGTTTAGGAGGGGGGGGAGGCCATGAAAAACTGTTTTTT,CASSLGGGGGHEKLFF,NA,NA,TRBJ1-4,16,TRBV12-3/TRBV12-4
TGTGCCAGCAGCGCCACGACCTACGGGATAGCGGGGGGTGCAGATACGCAGTATTTT,CASSATTYGIAGGADTQYF,NA,TRBD2,TRBJ2-3,19,TRBV7-2
TGCGCCAGCAGCCAATTCCCAGGGGGCTCCTACGAGCAGTACTTC,CASSQFPGGSYEQYF,many,TRBD1,TRBJ2-7,15,TRBV4-3
TGTGCCAGCAGCCTAGACAGCCCCTTCTACAATGAGCAGTTCTTC,CASSLDSPFYNEQFF,NA,NA,TRBJ2-1,15,TRBV12-3/TRBV12-4
TGCGCCAGCAGCTTGGGGTTTGGCCAAGAGACCCAGTACTTC,CASSLGFGQETQYF,NA,NA,TRBJ2-5,14,TRBV5-1
TGTGCCTGGAGTTGGACAGGCTATGGCTACACCTTC,CAWSWTGYGYTF,NA,TRBD1,TRBJ1-2,12,TRBV30
TGTGCCAGCAGTCCAATGCTTCTGGCAACCGGGGGGGGACAAGAGACCCAGTACTTC,CASSPMLLATGGGQETQYF,NA,TRBD2,TRBJ2-5,19,TRBV27
TGTGCCAGCAGCCCGAGCCCCTCCGAGCAGTACTTC,CASSPSPSEQYF,NA,NA,TRBJ2-7,12,TRBV27
TGTGCCACTATGGGGGCAGGGGGCGATTCACCCCTCCACTTT,CATMGAGGDSPLHF,NA,TRBD1,TRBJ1-6,14,TRBV28